Listed below are T cell receptor beta chains from one sample, sequenced in a study of T cell responses to AZD1222 COVID-19 vaccine. Sequenced by immunoSEQ multiplex PCR; TCRdb stores in-frame clones only, minus some. The sample includes about 180,000 clones, 70% to 90% of them seen just once. The specimen comprised peripheral blood, sampled on day 0 of AZD1222 vaccination. All receptors derive from an adult in good health. Both conserved end residues are trimmed from each CDR3. Each record gives: J gene, clone size, V gene, CDR3 protein. A row's size may be missing; if present it is once, few, many or a size class.

>TRBJ2-2|.|TRBV5-8
ASSFAIRGTGELF
>TRBJ2-7|.|TRBV6-5
ASSYSPREGYEQY
>TRBJ2-5|.|TRBV5-1
ASSPFGGQETQY
>TRBJ1-4|.|TRBV13
ASSPGADPQNVKEKLF
>TRBJ1-6|few|TRBV4-2
ASSQDHGGYSPLH
>TRBJ1-5|few|TRBV6-2/TRBV6-3
ASSPTTTRQPQH
>TRBJ2-3|.|TRBV7-8
ASRDSTGGDTQY
>TRBJ1-2|few|TRBV30
ACVNLSYGYT
>TRBJ2-1|.|TRBV28
ASSLPTLSGGLSYNEQF
>TRBJ1-1|.|TRBV15
ATSPRNLGETEAF
>TRBJ1-6|.|TRBV21-1
ASSKPAGGSDSYNSPLH
>TRBJ2-5|few|TRBV18
ASSPLGDQETQY
>TRBJ2-7|.|TRBV14
ASSQDHGEQY